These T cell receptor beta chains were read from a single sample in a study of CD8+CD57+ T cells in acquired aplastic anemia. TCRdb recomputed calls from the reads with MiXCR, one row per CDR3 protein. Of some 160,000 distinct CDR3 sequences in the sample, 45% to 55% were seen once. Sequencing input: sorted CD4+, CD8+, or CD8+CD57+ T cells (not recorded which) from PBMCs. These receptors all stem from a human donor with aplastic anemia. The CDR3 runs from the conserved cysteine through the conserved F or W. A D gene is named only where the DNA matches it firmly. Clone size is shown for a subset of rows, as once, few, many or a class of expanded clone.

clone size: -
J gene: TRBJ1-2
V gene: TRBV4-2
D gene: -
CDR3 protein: CASSQEDRDGYTF
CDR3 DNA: TGTGCCAGCAGCCAAGAGGATCGGGATGGCTACACCTTC

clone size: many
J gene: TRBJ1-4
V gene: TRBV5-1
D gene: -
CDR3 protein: CASSSAPDEKLFF
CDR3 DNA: TGCGCCAGCAGTTCTGCCCCGGATGAAAAACTGTTTTTT

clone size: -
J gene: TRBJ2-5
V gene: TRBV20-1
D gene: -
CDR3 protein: CSAPLGPFQETQYF
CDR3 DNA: TGCAGTGCTCCCTTGGGACCGTTCCAAGAGACCCAGTACTTC

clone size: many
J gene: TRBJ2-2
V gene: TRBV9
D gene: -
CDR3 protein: CASSLREPGELFF
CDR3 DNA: TGTGCCAGCAGCCTCAGGGAACCCGGGGAGCTGTTTTTT

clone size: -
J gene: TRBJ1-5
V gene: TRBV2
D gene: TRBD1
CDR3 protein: CASNDRGLINQPQHF
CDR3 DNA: TGTGCCAGCAATGACAGGGGGCTGATCAATCAGCCCCAGCATTTT

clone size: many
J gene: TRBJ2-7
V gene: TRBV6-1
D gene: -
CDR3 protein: CASGRDPSYEQYF
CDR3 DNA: TGTGCCAGCGGACGAGACCCTTCCTACGAGCAGTACTTC

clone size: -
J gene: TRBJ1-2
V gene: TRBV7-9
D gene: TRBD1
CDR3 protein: CASSATGVYGYTF
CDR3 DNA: TGTGCCAGCAGCGCCACAGGGGTCTATGGCTACACCTTC

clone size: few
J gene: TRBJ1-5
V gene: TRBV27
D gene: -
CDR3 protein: CASSLRVQQPQHF
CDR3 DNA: TGTGCCAGCAGTTTACGGGTTCAGCAGCCCCAGCATTTT

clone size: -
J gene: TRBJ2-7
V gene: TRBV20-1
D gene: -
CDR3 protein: CSAVSYEQYF
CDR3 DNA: TGCAGTGCTGTCTCCTATGAGCAGTACTTC

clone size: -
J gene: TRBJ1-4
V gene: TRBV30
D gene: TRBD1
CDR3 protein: CAWSLTGGAAKLFF
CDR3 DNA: TGTGCCTGGAGCTTGACAGGGGGCGCGGCAAAACTGTTTTTT

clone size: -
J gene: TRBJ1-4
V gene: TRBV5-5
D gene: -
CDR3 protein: CASSWATGLDEKLFF
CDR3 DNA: TGTGCCAGCAGCTGGGCGACAGGATTAGACGAAAAACTGTTTTTT

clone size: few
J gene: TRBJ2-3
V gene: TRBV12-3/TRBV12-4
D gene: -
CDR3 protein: CASSLGQGIGTDTQYF
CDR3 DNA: TGTGCCAGCAGTTTAGGGCAGGGGATTGGGACAGATACGCAGTATTTT

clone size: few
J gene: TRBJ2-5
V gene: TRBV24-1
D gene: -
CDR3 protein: CATSDLDSRWYF
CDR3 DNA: TGTGCCACCAGTGATTTGGACAGCAGATGGTACTTC

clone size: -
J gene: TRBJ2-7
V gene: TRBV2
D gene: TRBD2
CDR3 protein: CASSEELAGAYEQYF
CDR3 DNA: TGTGCCAGCAGTGAAGAGCTAGCGGGGGCGTACGAGCAGTACTTC

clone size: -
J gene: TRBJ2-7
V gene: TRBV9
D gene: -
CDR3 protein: CASSTTGSSYEQYF
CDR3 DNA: TGTGCCAGCAGCACGACAGGAAGCTCCTACGAGCAGTACTTC

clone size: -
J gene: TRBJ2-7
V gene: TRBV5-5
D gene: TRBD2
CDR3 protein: CASSGQEAGGGNEQYF
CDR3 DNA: TGTGCCAGCAGCGGCCAGGAAGCGGGAGGTGGAAACGAGCAGTACTTC

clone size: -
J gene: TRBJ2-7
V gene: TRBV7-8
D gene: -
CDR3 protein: CASSLFQGHEQYF
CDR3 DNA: TGTGCCAGCAGCTTATTCCAGGGCCACGAGCAGTACTTC

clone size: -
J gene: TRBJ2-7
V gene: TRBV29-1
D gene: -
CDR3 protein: CSVGGTPSGEQYF
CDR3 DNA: TGCAGCGTTGGCGGGACGCCCTCGGGAGAGCAGTACTTC

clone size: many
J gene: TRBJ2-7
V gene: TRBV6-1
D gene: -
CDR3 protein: CASSEAVSQGYEQYF
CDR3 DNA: TGTGCCAGCAGTGAAGCTGTCTCACAGGGTTACGAGCAGTACTTC

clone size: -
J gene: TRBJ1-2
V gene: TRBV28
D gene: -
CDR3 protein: CASSPLNRGYTF
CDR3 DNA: TGTGCCAGCAGCCCCCTCAACCGAGGGTACACCTTC

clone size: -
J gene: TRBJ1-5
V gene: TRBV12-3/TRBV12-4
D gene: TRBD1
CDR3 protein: CASRLSGGSNQPQHF
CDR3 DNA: TGTGCCAGCAGGCTCTCAGGGGGTAGCAATCAGCCCCAGCATTTT

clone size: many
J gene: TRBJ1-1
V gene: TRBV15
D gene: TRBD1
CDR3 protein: CATSRDRQGTEAFF
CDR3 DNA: TGTGCCACCAGCCGAGATCGACAGGGAACTGAAGCTTTCTTT

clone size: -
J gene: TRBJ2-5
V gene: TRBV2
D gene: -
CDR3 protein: CASTLDSNQETRYF
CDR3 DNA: TGTGCCAGCACCTTGGACAGTAACCAAGAGACCCGGTACTTC

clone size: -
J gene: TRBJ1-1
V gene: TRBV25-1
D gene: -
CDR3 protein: CASSERVLGENTEAFF
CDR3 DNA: TGTGCCAGCTCAGAGAGAGTTTTGGGGGAGAACACTGAAGCTTTCTTT

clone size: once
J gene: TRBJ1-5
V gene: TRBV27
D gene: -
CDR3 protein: CASSLREDQPQHF
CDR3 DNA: TGTGCCAGCAGCCTGCGGGAAGATCAGCCCCAGCATTTT

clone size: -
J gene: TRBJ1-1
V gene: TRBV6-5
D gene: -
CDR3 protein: CASSYGAENTEAFF
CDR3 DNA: TGTGCCAGCAGTTACGGGGCAGAGAACACTGAAGCTTTCTTT

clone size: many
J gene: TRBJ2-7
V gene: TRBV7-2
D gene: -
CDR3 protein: CASSPPSGQQYF
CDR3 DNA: TGTGCCAGCAGCCCCCCGAGTGGGCAGCAGTACTTC

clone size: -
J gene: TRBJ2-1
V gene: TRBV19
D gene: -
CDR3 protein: CASSMPENEQFF
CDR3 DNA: TGTGCCAGTAGTATGCCCGAGAATGAGCAGTTCTTC

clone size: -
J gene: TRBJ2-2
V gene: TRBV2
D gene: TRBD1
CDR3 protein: CASSGQGSGELLF
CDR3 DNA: TGTGCCAGCAGCGGACAGGGATCAGGGGAGCTGCTTTTT